The T cell receptor beta chain under discussion was sequenced for a study of T-cell reconstitution after alpha-beta-depleted transplantation in children. Unique molecular identifiers were incorporated into the prepared TCRbeta library. TCRdb reprocessed the PCR reads via MiXCR and lists one record per CDR3 protein. The sample contains around 250,000 distinct CDR3 sequences, 9.9% of which appear only once. The CDR3 runs 14 residues. V was trimmed by 3 bases and J by 3 bases, leaving 11 bases between them. This clonotype has only a few counts. V gene TRBV12-3 or TRBV12-4 combines with J gene TRBJ1-1; D perhaps matches TRBD1 (5 bases). The TCR sequence derives from a human donor who donated a stem cell graft to a child with SCID. The sample in question was PBMCs from the stem cell graft donor, obtained from the stem cell graft. CDR3 nucleotides: TGTGCCAGCAGTTTTTGGGGGAGTGACACTGAAGCTTTCTTT. As protein: CASSFWGSDTEAFF.